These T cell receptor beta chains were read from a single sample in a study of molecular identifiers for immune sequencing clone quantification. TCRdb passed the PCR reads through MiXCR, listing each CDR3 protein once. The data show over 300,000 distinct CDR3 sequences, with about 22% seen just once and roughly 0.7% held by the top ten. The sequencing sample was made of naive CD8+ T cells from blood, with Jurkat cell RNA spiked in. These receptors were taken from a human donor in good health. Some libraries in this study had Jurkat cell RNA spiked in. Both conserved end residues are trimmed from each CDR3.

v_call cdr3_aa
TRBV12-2 ASRAPRALAEALWDTQY
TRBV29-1 SALGGTGELF
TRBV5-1 ASSLTGGGTDTQY
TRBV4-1 ASSQATGGIGTDTQY
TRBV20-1 SAARQPTDTQY
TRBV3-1 ASSHASDRPPAAGANVLT
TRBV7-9 ASSSRLQGGMETQY
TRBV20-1 SARLPLRQTADTQY
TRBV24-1 ATSAGEGTDTQY
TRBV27 ASAPGTSPYEQY
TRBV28 ASTTPGSSYEQY
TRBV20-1 SAREAVRDYGYT
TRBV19 ASSIDAGQGGTGELF
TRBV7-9 ASSSTIQGRAGEQY
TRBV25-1 ASSELGSGSSDTQY
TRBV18 ASSPPSSYEQY
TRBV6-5 ASRTGQSFTGELF
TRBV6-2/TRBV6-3 ASSEELQVNQPQH
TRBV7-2 ASSLVLRGGPSDTQY
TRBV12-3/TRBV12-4 ASSLGARLAADTQY
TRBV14 ASSQAPLTYEQY
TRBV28 ASSPEGHYSNQPQH
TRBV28 ASSQTITGGRTEAF
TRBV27 ASKAVSGDLDTQY
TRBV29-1 SVAPGGNSPLH
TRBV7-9 ASSSPMGGCYNEQF
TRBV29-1 SVEDVTGILQETQY
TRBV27 ASSLGVDEQF
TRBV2 ARTSGGSTDTQY
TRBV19 ASSIVGGLETQY
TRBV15 ATSLNRGTTYEQY
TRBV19 ASSIKRGIQPQH
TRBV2 ASGQPAYTDTQY
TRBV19 ASGWMGDGERF
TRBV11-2 ASSFPEYQGNEQF
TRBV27 ATLRPNRPQH
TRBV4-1 ASSQFLGNEQY
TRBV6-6 ATTLAVAGDTLY
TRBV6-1 ASRAPGGDTQY
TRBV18 ASSPPTGEIYPGANVLT
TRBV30 VWSVLSSYEQY
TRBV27 ASSTQEKMNTEAF
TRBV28 ASSFTGHTPTDTQY
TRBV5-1 ASSVGLAGGHTQYNEQF